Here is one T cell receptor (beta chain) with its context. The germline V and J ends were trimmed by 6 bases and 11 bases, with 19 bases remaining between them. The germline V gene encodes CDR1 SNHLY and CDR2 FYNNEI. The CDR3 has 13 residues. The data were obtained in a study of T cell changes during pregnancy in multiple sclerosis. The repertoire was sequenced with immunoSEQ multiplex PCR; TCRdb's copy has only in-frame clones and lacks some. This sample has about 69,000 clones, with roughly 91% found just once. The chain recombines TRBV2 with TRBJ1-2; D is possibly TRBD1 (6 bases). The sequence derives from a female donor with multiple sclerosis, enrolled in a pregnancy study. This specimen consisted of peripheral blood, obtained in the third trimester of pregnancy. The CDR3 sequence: CASSQGPRARYTF. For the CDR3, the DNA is TGTGCCAGCAGCCAGGGGCCCCGAGCCAGATACACCTTC. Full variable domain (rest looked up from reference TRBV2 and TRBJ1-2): EPEVTQTPSHQVTQMGQEVILRCVPISNHLYFYWYRQILGQKVEFLVSFYNNEISEKSEIFDDQFSVERPDGSNFTLKIRSTKLEDSAMYFCASSQGPRARYTFGSGTRLTVV.